The 20 T cell receptor beta chains reported below all come from one sample, sequenced in a study of identical twins. MiXCR was run by TCRdb on the 5' RACE reads, yielding one entry per CDR3 protein. The sample has 700,000 or so distinct CDR3 sequences, about 9.4% seen once. The sample was also linked to a second study, of yellow fever vaccine responses in identical twins.

What was sequenced was PBMCs. The receptors stem from a woman younger than 30 in good health.

This chain links TRBV5-3 with TRBJ2-4; D might be TRBD1 (5 bases). TRBV5-3 is assigned to the ORF class and has an uncertain function. V was trimmed by 9 bases and J by 0 bases, leaving 19 bases between them. The CDR3 is 16 residues long. The CDR3 reads CAMGPGLQLAKNIQYF. In DNA form, the CDR3 reads TGTGCCATGGGCCCAGGGCTCCAACTAGCCAAAAACATTCAGTACTTC.

This clonotype appeared many times. This rearrangement joins TRBV29-1 to TRBJ2-7, with TRBD1 identical over 9 bases. V was clipped by 3 bases and J by 3 bases; unmatched bases: 0. Germline V gene lookup returns CDR1 SQVTM and CDR2 ANQGSEA. The CDR3 sequence is 12 residues long. The CDR3 region is CSVEGQGYEQYF. CDR3 in DNA: TGCAGCGTTGAGGGACAGGGCTACGAGCAGTACTTC.

This clonotype was seen a handful of times. At one end, the junction sequence differs from germline, possibly due to a read error. The chain joins TRBV19 to TRBJ2-1; 8 positions match TRBD1. The CDR3 has 15 amino acids. Germline-derived CDR1 and CDR2 are LNHDA and SQIVND (reference sequence). CDR3 in amino acids: CASSLSAGGYDEQFF. The CDR3 DNA reads TGTGCCAGTAGTTTATCGGCAGGGGGCTACGATGAGCAGTTCTTC.

CDR3 DNA: TGTGCCAGCAGCTCCAGGACTAGCGGGGGGGGCACAGATACGCAGTATTTT. It yields the protein CASSSRTSGGGTDTQYF. The chain couples TRBV11-2 to TRBJ2-3; 15 bases are shared with TRBD2. The germline CDR1 and CDR2 sequences are SGHAT and FQNNGV. Trimming took 4 bases from V and 1 from J; bases not matched to a gene: 3. This CDR3 is 17 amino acids long.

This clonotype was picked up a small number of times. The chain has TRBV7-8 and TRBJ1-5; D is unclear. Between the trimmed V and J ends, which lost 5 bases and 2 bases, there was a span of 13 bases. The CDR3 contains 15 residues. Germline CDR1 is SGHVS and CDR2 is FQNEAQ. The CDR3 protein is CASSLDGRGNQPQHF. In DNA, the CDR3 is TGTGCCAGCAGCCTGGACGGGAGGGGCAATCAGCCCCAGCATTTT. The complete variable domain, with remaining parts taken from reference TRBV7-8 and TRBJ1-5, reads GAGVSQSPRYKVAKRGQDVALRCDPISGHVSLFWYQQALGQGPEFLTYFQNEAQLDKSGLPSDRFFAERPEGSVSTLKIQRTQQEDSAVYLCASSLDGRGNQPQHFGDGTRLSIL.

Ten or more counts support this clonotype. A junction boundary mismatches the germline segment, possibly from a read error. CDR3 protein: CASSLRGTGQETQYF. DNA of the CDR3: TGTGCTAGCAGCTTAAGGGGGACAGGGCAGGAGACCCAGTACTTC. The chain recombines TRBV7-7 with TRBJ2-5, with 9 positions matching TRBD1. The CDR3 spans 15 residues. Germline V gene data show CDR1 as SSHAT and CDR2 as FNYEAQ (reference sequence).

In its sample, this clonotype was seen many times. V is TRBV7-2 and J is TRBJ2-1; possibly TRBD1 or TRBD2 for D (5 bases each). With 2 bases removed from V and 10 bases from J, the gap between germline ends came to 12 bases. This CDR3 contains 13 residues. Germline-derived CDR1 and CDR2 are SGHTA and FQGNSA. The CDR3 is CASSLSDEGEQFF. CDR3 nucleotide sequence: TGTGCCAGCAGCTTATCGGATGAGGGGGAGCAGTTCTTC. Full variable domain (missing parts from reference TRBV7-2 and TRBJ2-1): GAGVSQSPSNKVTEKGKDVELRCDPISGHTALYWYRQSLGQGLEFLIYFQGNSAPDKSGLPSDRFSAERTGGSVSTLTIQRTQQEDSAVYLCASSLSDEGEQFFGPGTRLTVL.

This clonotype was observed many times. The chain has TRBV12-3 or TRBV12-4 and TRBJ2-3; D unresolved. The CDR3 consists of 11 residues. V was cut by 2 bases and J by 6 bases, with 3 bases left in between. In nucleotides, the CDR3 is TGTGCCAGCAGTTTATTGGATACGCAGTATTTT. Protein sequence: CASSLLDTQYF.

The chain uses TRBV20-1 and TRBJ2-7, with unresolved D. Trimming shortened V by 5 bases and J by 2 bases, and 10 bases separated the two germline ends. The CDR3 runs 12 residues. Germline lookup yields CDR1 DFQATT and CDR2 SNEGSKA (reference sequence). CDR3 amino acids: CSAHVDTYEQYF. For the CDR3, the DNA is TGCAGTGCTCATGTAGATACCTACGAGCAGTACTTC.

This clonotype came up a few times. The chain uses TRBV29-1 and TRBJ1-2; tentatively, D is TRBD1 (5 bases). The ends were cut back, 4 bases at V and 6 bases at J, with 24 bases in the middle. This CDR3 contains 16 residues. CDR1 and CDR2 (germline): SQVTM, ANQGSEA. The CDR3 is CSVGAGADHFWDGYTF. Here the CDR3 DNA reads TGCAGCGTTGGGGCCGGGGCAGACCACTTTTGGGATGGCTACACCTTC.

This clonotype was seen only a few times. DNA for the CDR3: TGCAGTGCTAGAGATCGGCGGACCGCTCGGACTTTATATGAGCAGTTCTTC. This sequence encodes CSARDRRTARTLYEQFF. The chain is built from TRBV20-1 and TRBJ2-1, with D possibly TRBD2 on 5 matching bases. This CDR3 contains 17 residues. Germline V gene lookup returns CDR1 DFQATT and CDR2 SNEGSKA (reference sequence). V was cut by 0 bases and J by 8 bases, with 23 bases left in between.

Many counts were recorded for this clonotype. V is TRBV7-9 and J is TRBJ2-7; TRBD1 might be the D (5 bases). Trimming took off 4 bases at V and 4 bases at J, with 11 bases between the two ends. The CDR3 length is 13 residues. The germline V gene encodes CDR1 SEHNR and CDR2 FQNEAQ (reference sequence). Written as DNA, the CDR3 is TGTGCCAGCAGCTCCGCAGGGAAGTACGAGCAGTACTTC. Its translation: CASSSAGKYEQYF.

The V call is TRBV3-1, the J call TRBJ1-2; D is perhaps TRBD1 (5 bases). Looked up from germline, CDR1 is LGHDT and CDR2 is YNNKEL (reference sequence). Trimming removed 0 bases at V and 4 bases at J, with 9 bases between. The length of the CDR3 is 14 residues. CDR3 sequence (DNA): TGTGCCAGCAGCCAAGAAGACGGGGCCTATGGCTACACCTTC. It yields the protein CASSQEDGAYGYTF.

This clonotype was recorded at least ten times. CDR3 nucleotides: TGTGCTAGTGGAATATACAATGAGCAGTTCTTC. It translates to CASGIYNEQFF. The chain carries TRBV12-5 and TRBJ2-1; D not certain. The V end was cut by 6 bases, the J end by 4 bases, with 4 bases between. Germline CDR1 LGHNT, CDR2 FRNRAP. There are 11 residues in the CDR3.

The chain couples TRBV2 to TRBJ2-3, with D perhaps being TRBD1 or TRBD2 (5 bases each). The CDR3 is 13 residues long. Trimming stripped 6 bases from V and 2 bases from J, with 9 bases between. CDR1 is SNHLY, CDR2 FYNNEI, per germline. As DNA, the CDR3 is TGTGCCAGCAGGGGGGACCCCACAGATACGCAGTATTTT. Its translation: CASRGDPTDTQYF.

This clonotype turned up a few times. The chain combines TRBV11-3 with TRBJ2-1; D is undetermined. The CDR3 length is 13 residues. Trimming shortened V by 5 bases and J by 10 bases, and 15 bases separated the two germline ends. Germline loops: CDR1 SGHNT, CDR2 YENEEA. The CDR3 region is CASSKGPVEEQFF. The CDR3 DNA is TGTGCCAGCAGCAAAGGGCCCGTAGAGGAGCAGTTCTTC.

This clonotype has a handful of counts. This rearrangement joins TRBV5-1 to TRBJ2-3; TRBD1 might be the D (6 bases). This CDR3 is 15 amino acids long. Trimming left V 5 bases short and J 5 bases short, with 18 bases between. The germline V gene encodes CDR1 SGHRS and CDR2 YFSETQ. The CDR3 DNA reads TGCGCCAGCAGTCGCGACCCGACCAGGGGAGATACGCAGTATTTT. This encodes CASSRDPTRGDTQYF.

Ten or more counts support this clonotype. The chain's CDR3 is CASSLEKRGTDTQYF. In DNA, the CDR3 is TGCGCCAGCAGCTTGGAGAAGCGGGGCACAGATACGCAGTATTTT. This chain links TRBV5-1 with TRBJ2-3; TRBD2 might be the D (6 bases). Trimming took off 0 bases at V and 1 base at J, with 9 bases between the two ends. Germline CDR1 reads SGHRS; CDR2 reads YFSETQ. This CDR3 is 15 amino acids long.

There are a few counts of this clonotype. The chain has TRBV4-1 and TRBJ2-2; unclear D gene. Germline V CDR1 and CDR2: MGHRA, YSYEKL. The CDR3 totals 14 residues. V was shortened by 2 bases and J by 5 bases, with 9 bases between the two germline ends. This CDR3 reads CASSQPVRTGELFF. Written as DNA, the CDR3 is TGCGCCAGCAGCCAACCAGTCCGTACCGGGGAGCTGTTTTTT.

At least ten counts were recorded for this clonotype. The chain couples TRBV3-1 to TRBJ2-7; D gene ambiguous. This CDR3 spans 11 amino acids. Germline V gives CDR1 LGHDT, CDR2 YNNKEL (reference sequence). Trimming took 2 bases from V and 5 from J, leaving 4 bases between them. CDR3 sequence reads: CASSQTHEQYF. Here the CDR3 DNA reads TGTGCCAGCAGCCAAACCCACGAGCAGTACTTC.